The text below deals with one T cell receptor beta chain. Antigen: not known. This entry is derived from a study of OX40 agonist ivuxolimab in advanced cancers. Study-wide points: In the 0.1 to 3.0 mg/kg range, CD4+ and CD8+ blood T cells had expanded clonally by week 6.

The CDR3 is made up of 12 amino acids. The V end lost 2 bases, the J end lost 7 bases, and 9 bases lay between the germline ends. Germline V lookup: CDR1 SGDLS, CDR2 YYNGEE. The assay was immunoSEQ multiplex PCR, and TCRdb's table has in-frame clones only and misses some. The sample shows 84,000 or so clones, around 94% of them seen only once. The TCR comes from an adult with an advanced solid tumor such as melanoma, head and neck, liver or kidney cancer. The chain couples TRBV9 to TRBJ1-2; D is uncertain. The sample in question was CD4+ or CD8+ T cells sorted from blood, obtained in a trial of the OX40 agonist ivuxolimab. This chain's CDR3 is CASSVLGGGYTF. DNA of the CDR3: TGTGCCAGCAGCGTCTTGGGCGGTGGCTACACCTTC.